Listed below are T cell receptor beta chains from one sample, sequenced in a study of early T cells in non-severe SARS-CoV-2 infection. TCRdb re-analysed the 5' RACE reads in MiXCR, keeping a single row per CDR3 protein. The sample consists of about 20,000 distinct CDR3 sequences, less than 5% of them appearing once. The sequencing sample was made of whole blood. Receptor source: an adult who was a healthcare worker with PCR-confirmed SARS-CoV-2 infection or an uninfected control (not recorded which). CDR3s include the opening cysteine and the closing phenylalanine or tryptophan.

>TRBJ1-1|TRBV20-1
CSARDGRGTEAFF
>TRBJ1-6|TRBV4-3
CASSQGGGGVDSPLHF
>TRBJ1-1|TRBV10-1
CASSDGPMNTEAFF
>TRBJ1-2|TRBV6-6
CASSHAGSEDYGYTF
>TRBJ1-2|TRBV5-6
CASSTQGAYGYTF
>TRBJ1-2|TRBV11-2
CASSLQPVGRTNYGYTF
>TRBJ2-5|TRBV2
CASNALGQEETQYF
>TRBJ2-2|TRBV7-9
CASSLDPGQGTGELFF
>TRBJ1-5|TRBV6-5
CASSPDRGQPQHF
>TRBJ1-6|TRBV5-4
CASSSDGGSYNSPLHF
>TRBJ1-1|TRBV2
CASIWVNTEAFF
>TRBJ1-1|TRBV9
CASSFHPNTEAFF
>TRBJ1-6|TRBV18
CASSPGHGDSPLHF
>TRBJ2-1|TRBV3-1
CASSQRSTRPNEQFF
>TRBJ2-1|TRBV29-1
CSVCTSYNEQFF
>TRBJ2-5|TRBV4-2
CASSQDGGREETQYF
>TRBJ2-3|TRBV6-2/TRBV6-3
CASSYPGTDTQYF
>TRBJ1-4|TRBV7-9
CASSLAQGLGEKLFF
>TRBJ2-2|TRBV7-2
CASSLYRSNTGELFF
>TRBJ2-2|TRBV6-5
CASGRERLYTGELFF
>TRBJ2-1|TRBV6-2/TRBV6-3
CASSYLYYNEQFF
>TRBJ2-3|TRBV5-1
CASSLVTRTDTQYF
>TRBJ1-1|TRBV28
CASSFLGSRGTEAFF
>TRBJ2-2|TRBV7-5
CISVPEAPFGGRGKTGELFF
>TRBJ1-2|TRBV7-3
CASSLNAGSYGYTF
>TRBJ1-2|TRBV7-8
CASSLREGGGYTF
>TRBJ1-6|TRBV7-8
CASSLGGQGFSPLHF
>TRBJ2-1|TRBV14
CASSRGAGGNEQFF
>TRBJ1-6|TRBV18
CASSPGDSPLHF
>TRBJ2-1|TRBV3-1
CASSQDQGLAPNEQFF
>TRBJ1-1|TRBV15
CATSRDLQANTEAFF
>TRBJ2-5|TRBV20-1
CSASSRKETQYF
>TRBJ1-5|TRBV20-1
CSASLPSNQPQHF
>TRBJ1-2|TRBV6-1
CASNPLGWSNYGYTF
>TRBJ2-1|TRBV10-3
CAINSDPQRGEQGAGYNEQFF
>TRBJ2-5|TRBV7-8
CASSLVGGRSSETQYF
>TRBJ1-6|TRBV11-2
CASSLGTDSPLHF
>TRBJ1-2|TRBV20-1
CSASSAGLMFGYTF
>TRBJ1-6|TRBV7-6
CASSHGQGVNSPLHF
>TRBJ1-1|TRBV6-1
CASSELGQGGTEAFF
>TRBJ2-3|TRBV5-1
CASGGQSTDTQYF
>TRBJ2-1|TRBV7-2
CASSPPGLAGRNEQFF
>TRBJ2-7|TRBV5-4
CASSNSFGQGADEQYF
>TRBJ2-5|TRBV5-8
CASVRGETQYF
>TRBJ2-2|TRBV27
CASRGTANTGELFF
>TRBJ1-4|TRBV11-2
CASSPLPRAEKLFF
>TRBJ2-1|TRBV20-1
CSARVSNEQFF
>TRBJ2-2|TRBV29-1
CSATDSNTGELFF
>TRBJ2-3|TRBV10-3
CAISEGLAGDTQYF
>TRBJ1-5|TRBV6-6
CASSSKGNQPQHF
>TRBJ1-6|TRBV30
CAWSVNRIPLHF
>TRBJ2-2|TRBV4-1
CASSPKSGATGELFF
>TRBJ2-1|TRBV7-2
CASSLPTDEQFF
>TRBJ2-7|TRBV27
CASSTTGGAYEQYF
>TRBJ1-6|TRBV10-2
CASSRSGTNNSPLHF
>TRBJ1-2|TRBV20-1
CSARRAGGRIDYGYTF
>TRBJ2-3|TRBV11-3
CASSLGSRLATDTQYF